This passage covers 10 T cell receptor beta chains from one sample sequenced in a study of T cell changes during pregnancy in multiple sclerosis. Libraries were prepared by immunoSEQ multiplex PCR; TCRdb keeps only in-frame clonotypes and omits some of them. The sample contains 40,000 or so clones, more than 90% of which appear only once. Sequenced here: CD8+ T cells from peripheral blood mononuclear cells, sampled in the first trimester of pregnancy. These TCRs come from a female donor with multiple sclerosis, enrolled in a pregnancy study.

The gene calls are TRBV19 and TRBJ2-2; 7 bases fit TRBD1. Germline lookup yields CDR1 LNHDA and CDR2 SQIVND (reference sequence). The length of the CDR3 is 16 residues. Losses at the gene ends were 7 bases for V and 3 bases for J; bases not matched to a gene: 11. The CDR3 loop reads CASIRPGQDDTGELFF. Written as DNA, the CDR3 is TGTGCCAGTATAAGGCCAGGACAGGATGACACCGGGGAGCTGTTTTTT.

The rearrangement links TRBV7-2 to TRBJ1-2; 7 bases agree with TRBD1. V gave up 3 bases and J gave up 0 bases; unmatched junction bases: 4. The CDR3 totals 15 residues. Germline V gene data show CDR1 as SGHTA and CDR2 as FQGNSA. For the CDR3, the DNA is TGTGCCAGCAGCTTTACAGGGGCTACTAACTATGGCTACACCTTC. It encodes CASSFTGATNYGYTF.

In DNA, the CDR3 is TGTGCCAGCAGCTTAACCCCCGGGACAGTCTACGAGCAGTACTTC. This translates into CASSLTPGTVYEQYF. The chain employs TRBV11-2 and TRBJ2-7; 7 bases match TRBD1. J was trimmed by 3 bases and V by 2 bases; bases with no gene match: 7. The CDR3 is 15 amino acids. The germline CDR1 and CDR2 sequences are SGHAT and FQNNGV.

CDR3 sequence reads: CASSPTTGRYGEQYF. The CDR3 DNA follows: TGTGCCAGCAGTCCGACGACAGGGAGGTACGGAGAGCAGTACTTC. The genes are TRBV27 and TRBJ2-7; the D gene is possibly TRBD1 (7 bases). V gave up 5 bases and J gave up 7 bases, with 21 bases separating them. The CDR3 spans 15 residues. Germline CDR1 is MNHEY and CDR2 is SMNVEV (reference sequence).

This clone has just a few counts. The rearrangement joins TRBV7-8 to TRBJ2-3; D unclear. This CDR3 region has 15 residues. Trimming removed 5 bases from V and 1 base from J, with 13 bases in between. CDR1 and CDR2 from the germline V gene are SGHVS and FQNEAQ. The CDR3 bases are TGTGCCAGCAGCAACCTCATGACTGGCACAGATACGCAGTATTTT. Protein sequence: CASSNLMTGTDTQYF.

V and J are TRBV27 and TRBJ2-5; D perhaps matches TRBD2 (6 bases). The germline CDR1 and CDR2 sequences are MNHEY and SMNVEV (reference sequence). This CDR3 comprises 15 residues. Trimming cost V 4 bases and J 3 bases, with 15 bases left between them. The CDR3 DNA is TGTGCCAGCAGTTACGCGACTGGCGGGGAAGAGACCCAGTACTTC. Its translation: CASSYATGGEETQYF.

The chain joins TRBV10-1 to TRBJ2-7; D is undetermined. Germline-derived CDR1 and CDR2 are WNHNN and SYGVQD (reference sequence). The germline V and J ends were trimmed by 8 bases and 6 bases, with 8 bases remaining between them. The CDR3 sequence is 10 residues long. The CDR3 coding sequence is TGCGCCAGCCCTCGAGGCGAGCAGTACTTC. Its protein is CASPRGEQYF.

The CDR3 is CASGWDRGGEQYF. CDR3 coding DNA: TGTGCTAGTGGTTGGGACAGGGGCGGCGAGCAGTACTTC. The chain couples TRBV12-5 to TRBJ2-7, with 10 bases aligning to TRBD1. Unmatched junction bases numbered 3, after V lost 4 bases and J lost 6 bases. CDR1 is LGHNT and CDR2 is FRNRAP in the germline V gene. The CDR3 has 13 residues.

This chain connects TRBV19 to TRBJ2-3, with TRBD2 matching 8 bases. The length of the CDR3 is 15 residues. The V gene's germline CDR1 is LNHDA and CDR2 SQIVND (reference sequence). The ends lost 1 base at V and 1 base at J; junction bases unmatched: 1. Here the CDR3 reads CASSIVGGGTDTQYF. The CDR3 region has the DNA TGTGCCAGTAGTATAGTCGGGGGGGGCACAGATACGCAGTATTTT.

The chain links TRBV19 to TRBJ2-2; 8 bases are shared with TRBD1. This CDR3 contains 15 residues. V was pared by 1 base and J by 9 bases, with 7 bases of the junction left unmatched. Germline V gene lookup returns CDR1 LNHDA and CDR2 SQIVND (reference sequence). In DNA form, the CDR3 reads TGTGCCAGTAGTATAGTAGGGACAGGACTGCGGGAGCTGTTTTTT. Protein sequence: CASSIVGTGLRELFF.